This T cell receptor (beta chain) is drawn from a study of identical twins. Findings and caveats of the study: High-abundance cord blood beta clonotypes had fewer insertions; memory repertoires showed none.

The CDR3 totals 14 residues. CDR1 and CDR2 (germline): DFQATT, SNEGSKA (reference sequence). Every donor was a healthy Caucasian. In the case of this clonotype: Its antigen remains unknown. One junction end disagrees with the germline gene, perhaps due to a read error.

The cDNA had a unique molecular identifier and a template-switch universal primer site. MiXCR was run by TCRdb on the 5' RACE reads, yielding one entry per CDR3 protein. The sample includes around 250,000 distinct CDR3 sequences, about 8.3% of them seen just once. These data are also associated with another study on yellow fever vaccine responses in identical twins.

The sequence was collected from a young woman in good health. Sequencing was carried out using CD8+ T cells sorted from blood. The rearrangement links TRBV20-1 to TRBJ2-1; 11 bases are shared with TRBD2. CDR3 loop: CSARGTSGYNEQFF. Here the CDR3 DNA reads TGCAGTGCAAGAGGGACTAGCGGCTACAATGAGCAGTTCTTC.